A selection of T cell receptor beta chains follows, all from one sample in a study of T-cell memory formation after mild COVID-19. TCRdb passed the 5' RACE reads through MiXCR, listing each CDR3 protein once. The sample comprises over 50,000 distinct CDR3 sequences, over 9% of which are singletons, and roughly 10% rests with the top ten. Input material: PBMCs or a T cell subset sorted from them (not recorded which). Receptors originate from an adult woman who had mild COVID-19 (a few samples of this study predate the infection). Cell type and time point are not known. The CDR3 runs from the conserved cysteine through the conserved F or W. D genes are given only for firm matches. Not every row has a clone size; where given, it reads once, few, many or a size class.

>TRBV14|TRBJ2-3|few|TRBD1
TGTGCCAGCAGCCAGTATCGCGGGACAGGGAACAAAGATACGCAGTATTTT
CASSQYRGTGNKDTQYF
>TRBV11-3|TRBJ2-1|few|.
TGTGCCAGCAGCTTAGCGGAAGGTTCCTACAATGAGCAGTTCTTC
CASSLAEGSYNEQFF
>TRBV5-1|TRBJ2-7|many|.
TGCGCCAGCAGCCTCTCGGCAGGTACCTACGAGCAGTACTTC
CASSLSAGTYEQYF
>TRBV20-1|TRBJ2-1|.|TRBD1
TGCAGTGCTAGCAGGGGGTCCTACAATGAGCAGTTCTTC
CSASRGSYNEQFF
>TRBV5-5|TRBJ2-5|.|TRBD1
TGTGCCAGCAGCTCCGGGACAGCCACGTCGGGGACCCAGTACTTC
CASSSGTATSGTQYF
>TRBV3-1|TRBJ1-1|many|TRBD1
TGTGCCAGCAGCCTAGGACAGGGAATGAACACTGAAGCTTTCTTT
CASSLGQGMNTEAFF
>TRBV9|TRBJ2-1|few|TRBD2
TGTGCCAGCAGCGTGGGGACTAGCGGGAGGATAGGTGAGCAGTTCTTC
CASSVGTSGRIGEQFF
>TRBV7-9|TRBJ2-1|many|TRBD2
TGTGCCAGCAGCTTAGATCGCCCTAGCGGGCCCCGCACTGGGTCCTACAATGAGCAGTTCTTC
CASSLDRPSGPRTGSYNEQFF
>TRBV20-1|TRBJ1-2|many|.
TGCAGTGCTAGAGCCGACGGGGGCGGCTATGGCTACACCTTC
CSARADGGGYGYTF
>TRBV6-4|TRBJ2-1|few|TRBD2
TGTGCCACCCGAGTTTCCGCGGGGGGGCATGGCCCTGAGCAGTTCTTC
CATRVSAGGHGPEQFF
>TRBV12-3/TRBV12-4|TRBJ1-2|.|TRBD1
TGTGCCAGCAGCAACAGGGGACAAAGAGAGGGCAACTATGGCTACACCTTC
CASSNRGQREGNYGYTF
>TRBV12-3/TRBV12-4|TRBJ1-2|.|.
TGTGCCAGCAGCTCGTCCGGGGGCTATGGCTACACCTTC
CASSSSGGYGYTF
>TRBV24-1|TRBJ2-3|.|.
TGTGCCACCAGTGACGGCGGCAGGGCTGATACAGATACGCAGTATTTT
CATSDGGRADTDTQYF
>TRBV29-1|TRBJ2-7|many|TRBD1
TGCAGCGTTGTGCCAGGGGGCAGTTCCTACGAGCAGTACTTC
CSVVPGGSSYEQYF
>TRBV15|TRBJ1-1|.|.
TGTGCCACCAGCAGACAGGGGAGCACTGAAGCTTTCTTT
CATSRQGSTEAFF
>TRBV11-2|TRBJ2-5|many|.
TGTGCCAGCAGCTCAACCGGGGACAAGTGGGAGACCCAGTACTTC
CASSSTGDKWETQYF
>TRBV7-9|TRBJ2-7|.|TRBD2
TGTGCCAGCAGCTATAGCGGGAGCTCCGAGCAGTACTTC
CASSYSGSSEQYF
>TRBV30|TRBJ1-1|few|.
TGTGCCTGGATTGGAACTGTGTTAATAGGCAGGGCGGGGGAAGCTTTCTTT
CAWIGTVLIGRAGEAFF
>TRBV12-3/TRBV12-4|TRBJ1-1|few|.
TGTGCCAGCAGTTTGTCGAACACTGAAGCTTTCTTT
CASSLSNTEAFF
>TRBV12-3/TRBV12-4|TRBJ1-5|few|.
TGTGCCAGCAGTTCGGTCCCTCAGCCCCAGCATTTT
CASSSVPQPQHF
>TRBV4-1|TRBJ2-1|few|TRBD2
TGCGCCAGCAGCCCTCGACTAGCGGGGGGCGGTGAGCAGTTCTTC
CASSPRLAGGGEQFF
>TRBV20-1|TRBJ1-6|.|TRBD1
TGCAGTGCTCCCCGGCGGCAGGGGGATTCACCCCTCCACTTT
CSAPRRQGDSPLHF
>TRBV3-1|TRBJ1-2|.|TRBD1
TGTGCCAGCAGCCTGAACCGGGACAGCTATGGCTACACCTTC
CASSLNRDSYGYTF